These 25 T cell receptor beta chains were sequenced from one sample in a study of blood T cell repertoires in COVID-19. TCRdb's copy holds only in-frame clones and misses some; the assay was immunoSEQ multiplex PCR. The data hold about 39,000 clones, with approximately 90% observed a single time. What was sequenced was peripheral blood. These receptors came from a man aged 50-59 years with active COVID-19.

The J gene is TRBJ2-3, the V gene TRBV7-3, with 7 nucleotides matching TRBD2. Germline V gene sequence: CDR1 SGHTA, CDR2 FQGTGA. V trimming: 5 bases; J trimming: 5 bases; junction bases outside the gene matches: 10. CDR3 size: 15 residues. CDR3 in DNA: TGTGCCAGCAGCCAAAGCGGGATACAATTAGATACGCAGTATTTT. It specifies CASSQSGIQLDTQYF.

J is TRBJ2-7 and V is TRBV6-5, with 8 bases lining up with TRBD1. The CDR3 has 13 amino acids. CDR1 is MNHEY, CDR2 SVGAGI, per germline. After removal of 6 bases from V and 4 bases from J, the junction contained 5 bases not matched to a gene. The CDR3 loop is CASRGQGRYEQYF. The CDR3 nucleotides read TGTGCCAGCAGAGGACAGGGAAGATACGAGCAGTACTTC.

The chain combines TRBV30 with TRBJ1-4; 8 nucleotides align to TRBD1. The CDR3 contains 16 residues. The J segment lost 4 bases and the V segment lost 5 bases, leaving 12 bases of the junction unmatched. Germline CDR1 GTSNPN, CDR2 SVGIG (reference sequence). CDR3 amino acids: CAWGQGTFRHNEKLFF. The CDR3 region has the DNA TGTGCCTGGGGACAGGGTACTTTCCGCCATAATGAAAAACTGTTTTTT.

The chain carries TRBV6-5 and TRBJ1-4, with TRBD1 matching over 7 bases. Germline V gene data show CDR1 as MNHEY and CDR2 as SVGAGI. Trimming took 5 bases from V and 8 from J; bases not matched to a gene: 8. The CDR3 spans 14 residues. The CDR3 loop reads CASSLQGSGEKLFF. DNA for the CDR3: TGTGCCAGCAGTCTACAGGGGAGTGGGGAAAAACTGTTTTTT.

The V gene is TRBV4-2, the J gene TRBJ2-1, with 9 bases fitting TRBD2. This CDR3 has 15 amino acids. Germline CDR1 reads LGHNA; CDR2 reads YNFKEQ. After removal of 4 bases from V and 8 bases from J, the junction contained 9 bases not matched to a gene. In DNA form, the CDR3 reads TGTGCCAGCAGCCGAAGGGTAGCGGGAGAATATGAGCAGTTCTTC. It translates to CASSRRVAGEYEQFF.

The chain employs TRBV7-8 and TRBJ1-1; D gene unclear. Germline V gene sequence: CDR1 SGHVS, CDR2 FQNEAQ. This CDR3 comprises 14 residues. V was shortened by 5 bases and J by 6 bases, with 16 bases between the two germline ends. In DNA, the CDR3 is TGTGCCAGCAGCCTCGCCTACAGTTTCCCTGAAGCTTTCTTT. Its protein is CASSLAYSFPEAFF.

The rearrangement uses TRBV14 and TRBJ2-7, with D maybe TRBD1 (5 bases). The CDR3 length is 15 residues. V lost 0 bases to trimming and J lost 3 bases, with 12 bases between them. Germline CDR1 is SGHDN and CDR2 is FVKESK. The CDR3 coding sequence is TGTGCCAGCAGCCAAGATGGAAAGGGGAACTACGAGCAGTACTTC. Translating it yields CASSQDGKGNYEQYF.

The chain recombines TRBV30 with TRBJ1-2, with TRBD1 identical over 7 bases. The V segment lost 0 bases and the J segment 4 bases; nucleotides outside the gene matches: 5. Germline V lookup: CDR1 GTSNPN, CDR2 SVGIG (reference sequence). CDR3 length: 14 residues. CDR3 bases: TGTGCCTGGAGTGTAGGGGGCTCAATCTATGGCTACACCTTC. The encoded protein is CAWSVGGSIYGYTF.

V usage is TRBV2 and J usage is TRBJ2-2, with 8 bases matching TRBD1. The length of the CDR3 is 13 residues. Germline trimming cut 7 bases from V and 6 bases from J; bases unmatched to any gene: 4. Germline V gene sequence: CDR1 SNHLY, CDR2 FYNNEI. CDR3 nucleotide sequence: TGTGCCAGCAACAGGGGGAGGTCCGGGGAGCTGTTTTTT. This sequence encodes CASNRGRSGELFF.

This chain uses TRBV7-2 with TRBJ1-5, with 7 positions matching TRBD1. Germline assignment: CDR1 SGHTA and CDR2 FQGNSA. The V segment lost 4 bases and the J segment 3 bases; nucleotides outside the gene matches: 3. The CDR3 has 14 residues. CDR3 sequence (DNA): TGTGCCAGCAGCTCCGGGACAGCCAATCAGCCCCAGCATTTT. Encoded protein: CASSSGTANQPQHF.

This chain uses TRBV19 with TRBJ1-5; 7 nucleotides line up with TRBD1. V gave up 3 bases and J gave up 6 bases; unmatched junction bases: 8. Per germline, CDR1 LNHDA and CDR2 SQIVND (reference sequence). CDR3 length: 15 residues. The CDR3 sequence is CASSIRQGTTQPQHF. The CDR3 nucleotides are TGTGCCAGTAGTATTCGACAGGGTACCACTCAGCCCCAGCATTTT.

CDR3 sequence (DNA): TGCAGCGGGGTCACGGGAGAGACCCAGTACTTC. Translation gives CSGVTGETQYF. This chain joins TRBV20-1 and TRBJ2-5; D perhaps matches TRBD2 (5 bases). Germline CDR1 reads DFQATT; CDR2 reads SNEGSKA (reference sequence). The CDR3 runs to 11 residues.

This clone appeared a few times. The CDR3 is CASSQAYGTGGYEQYF. The CDR3 DNA reads as TGCGCCAGCAGCCAAGCCTACGGGACAGGGGGCTACGAGCAGTACTTC. The chain joins TRBV4-3 to TRBJ2-7; 11 bases are shared with TRBD1. The J segment lost 3 bases and the V segment lost 1 base, leaving 5 bases of the junction unmatched. Per germline, CDR1 LGHNA and CDR2 YSLEER. This CDR3 is 16 amino acids long.

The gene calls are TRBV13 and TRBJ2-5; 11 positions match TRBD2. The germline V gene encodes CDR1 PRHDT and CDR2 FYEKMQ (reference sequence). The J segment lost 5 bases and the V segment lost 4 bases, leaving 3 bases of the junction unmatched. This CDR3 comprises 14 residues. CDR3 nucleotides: TGTGCCAGCAGCTCGACTAGCGGGGCGGAGACCCAGTACTTC. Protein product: CASSSTSGAETQYF.

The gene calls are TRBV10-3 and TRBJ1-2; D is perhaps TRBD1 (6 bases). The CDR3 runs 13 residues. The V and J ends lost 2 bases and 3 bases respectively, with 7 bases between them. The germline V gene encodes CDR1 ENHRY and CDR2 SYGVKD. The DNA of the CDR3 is TGTGCCATCAGTGAGAACAGGGACTATGGCTACACCTTC. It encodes CAISENRDYGYTF.

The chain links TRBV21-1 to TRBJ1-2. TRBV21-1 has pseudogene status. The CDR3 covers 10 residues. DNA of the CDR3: TGTGCCAGGAGAGTCTATGGCTACACCTTC. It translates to CARRVYGYTF.

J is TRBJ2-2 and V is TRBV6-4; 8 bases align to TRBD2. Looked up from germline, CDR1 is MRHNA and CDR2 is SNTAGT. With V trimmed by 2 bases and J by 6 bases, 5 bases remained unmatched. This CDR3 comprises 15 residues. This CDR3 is CASSDRGGLPGELFF. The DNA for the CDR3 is TGTGCCAGCAGTGACCGGGGGGGCCTTCCCGGGGAGCTGTTTTTT.

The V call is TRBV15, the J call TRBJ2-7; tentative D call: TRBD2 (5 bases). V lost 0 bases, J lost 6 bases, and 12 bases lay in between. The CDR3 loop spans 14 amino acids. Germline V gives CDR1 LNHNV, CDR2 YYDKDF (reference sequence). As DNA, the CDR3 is TGTGCCACCAGCAGAGATTTGGCTAGCCGCGAGCAGTACTTC. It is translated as CATSRDLASREQYF. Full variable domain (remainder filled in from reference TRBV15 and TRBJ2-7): DAMVIQNPRYQVTQFGKPVTLSCSQTLNHNVMYWYQQKSSQAPKLLFHYYDKDFNNEADTPDNFQSRRPNTSFCFLDIRSPGLGDTAMYLCATSRDLASREQYFGPGTRLTVT.

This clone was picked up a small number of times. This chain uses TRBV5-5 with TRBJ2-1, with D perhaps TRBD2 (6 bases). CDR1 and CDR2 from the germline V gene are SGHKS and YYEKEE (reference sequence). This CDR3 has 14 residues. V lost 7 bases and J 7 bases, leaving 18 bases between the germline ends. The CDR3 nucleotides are TGTGCCAGCGGGTGGGCGGGGCCTTATAATGAGCAGTTCTTC. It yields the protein CASGWAGPYNEQFF.

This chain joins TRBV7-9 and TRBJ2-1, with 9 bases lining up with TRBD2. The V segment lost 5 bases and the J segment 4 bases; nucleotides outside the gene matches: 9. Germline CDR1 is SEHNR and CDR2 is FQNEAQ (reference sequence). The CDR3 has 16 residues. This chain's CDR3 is CASSTLAGRQYNEQFF. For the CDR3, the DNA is TGTGCCAGCAGCACCCTAGCGGGGAGACAATACAATGAGCAGTTCTTC.

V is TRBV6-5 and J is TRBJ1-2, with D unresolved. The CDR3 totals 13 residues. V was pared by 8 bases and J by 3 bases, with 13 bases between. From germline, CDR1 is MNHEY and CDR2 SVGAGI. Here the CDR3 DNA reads TGTGCCAGCCGCGGCGGAGGGCACTATGGCTACACCTTC. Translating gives CASRGGGHYGYTF.

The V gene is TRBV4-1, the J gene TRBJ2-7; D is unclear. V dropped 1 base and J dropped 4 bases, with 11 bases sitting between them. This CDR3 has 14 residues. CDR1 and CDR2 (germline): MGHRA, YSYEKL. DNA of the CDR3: TGCGCCAGCAGCCAAGTTAAGATCGGGTACGAGCAGTACTTC. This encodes CASSQVKIGYEQYF.

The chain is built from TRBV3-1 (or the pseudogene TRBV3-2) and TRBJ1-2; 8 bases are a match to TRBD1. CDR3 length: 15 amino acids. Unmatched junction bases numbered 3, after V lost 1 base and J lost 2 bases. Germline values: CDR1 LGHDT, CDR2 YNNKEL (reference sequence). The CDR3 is CASSQGQGTNYGYTF. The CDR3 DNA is TGTGCCAGCAGCCAAGGACAGGGGACCAACTATGGCTACACCTTC.

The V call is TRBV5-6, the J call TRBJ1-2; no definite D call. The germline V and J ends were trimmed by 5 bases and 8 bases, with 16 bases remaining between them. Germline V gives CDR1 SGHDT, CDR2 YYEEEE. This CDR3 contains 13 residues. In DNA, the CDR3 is TGTGCCAGCAGTCGGGAGGGTCATCGGGGCTACACCTTC. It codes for CASSREGHRGYTF.

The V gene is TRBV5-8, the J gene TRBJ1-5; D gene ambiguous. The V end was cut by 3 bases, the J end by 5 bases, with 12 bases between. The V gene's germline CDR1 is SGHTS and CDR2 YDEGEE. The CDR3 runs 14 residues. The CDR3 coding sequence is TGTGCCAGCAGCTACGGGGATCACTATCAGCCCCAGCATTTT. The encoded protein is CASSYGDHYQPQHF.